This TCR beta chain stems from a study of immune reconstitution after stem cell transplant in scleroderma. V lost 5 bases and J lost 6, with 11 bases in between. CDR1 is LNHDA and CDR2 is SQIVND in the germline V gene (reference sequence). The CDR3 consists of 12 residues. TCRdb reanalysed the RT-PCR reads using MiXCR and keeps one entry per CDR3 protein. The top ten clones hold roughly 14% of a sample with approximately 3,700 distinct CDR3 sequences, around 6% of them seen once. The specimen was taken before or after autologous hematopoietic stem cell transplantation (not recorded which). The sequence came from a female donor with systemic sclerosis. V usage is TRBV19 and J usage is TRBJ2-7; D could derive from TRBD1 or TRBD2 (5 bases each). This CDR3 reads CASSFSGSEQYF. The CDR3 DNA follows: TGTGCCAGTAGTTTTTCAGGGAGCGAGCAGTACTTC.